The entry below gives a single TCR beta chain sequence along with its context. What it binds is unknown. These data belong to a study of OX40 agonist ivuxolimab in advanced cancers. Study-level points and caveats: Partial responders treated at 0.1-3.0 mg/kg exhibited clonal expansion among the lowest measured.

The V and J ends lost 4 bases and 3 bases respectively, with 5 bases between them. CDR3 length: 12 residues. Germline CDR1 and CDR2: SNHLY and FYNNEI. Assay: immunoSEQ multiplex PCR; the TCRdb copy retains only in-frame clones and omits some. The sample consists of about 48,000 clones, about 88% of them appearing once. The receptor's source is an adult with an advanced solid tumor such as melanoma, head and neck, liver or kidney cancer. V is TRBV2 and J is TRBJ2-3; D may be TRBD2 (5 bases). The source was CD4+ or CD8+ T cells sorted from blood, collected in a trial of the OX40 agonist ivuxolimab. CDR3 region: CASSGGTDTQYF. The CDR3 coding sequence is TGTGCCAGCAGTGGCGGGACAGATACGCAGTATTTT.